Listed here are 17 T cell receptor beta chains from one sample, sequenced in a study of blood T cell repertoires in COVID-19. The table came from immunoSEQ multiplex PCR; TCRdb's copy has only in-frame clones and leaves some out. The sample yields tens of thousands of clones, over 90% seen once. Material for sequencing was peripheral blood. All receptors come from a male donor with active COVID-19.

CDR3 in DNA: TGCGCCAGCAGCCAAGAGAGTCTGCCCTCGAGGACGCAGTATTTT. Its protein is CASSQESLPSRTQYF. The J gene is TRBJ2-3, the V gene TRBV4-3; D is ambiguous. Trimming cost V 0 bases and J 9 bases, with 16 bases left between them. CDR1 is LGHNA and CDR2 is YSLEER in the germline V gene. The CDR3 is made up of 15 amino acids.

This clone has just one count. V gene TRBV11-1 combines with J gene TRBJ2-5; 10 nucleotides agree with TRBD2. The germline V gene has CDR1 SGHAT and CDR2 FQDESV (reference sequence). This CDR3 region has 15 residues. Trimming took 2 bases from V and 5 from J; bases not matched to a gene: 5. CDR3 protein: CASSLQRGGLETQYF. CDR3 in DNA: TGTGCCAGCAGCTTACAGCGGGGGGGCCTGGAGACCCAGTACTTC. The full variable domain, rest sourced from reference TRBV11-1 and TRBJ2-5, is EAEVAQSPRYKITEKSQAVAFWCDPISGHATLYWYRQILGQGPELLVQFQDESVVDDSQLPKDRFSAERLKGVDSTLKIQPAELGDSAMYLCASSLQRGGLETQYFGPGTRLLVL.

V gene TRBV18 combines with J gene TRBJ2-2, with D tentatively TRBD2 (6 bases). The V gene lost 4 bases and the J gene lost 0 bases, with 9 bases spanning the gap. CDR3 length: 15 amino acids. From germline, CDR1 is KGHSH and CDR2 LQKENI. The CDR3, as DNA: TGTGCCAGCTCACGGGACTTACCGAACACCGGGGAGCTGTTTTTT. Encoded protein: CASSRDLPNTGELFF.

The J gene is TRBJ2-7, the V gene TRBV4-2; tentative D call: TRBD2 (5 bases). This CDR3 region has 17 residues. With 0 bases removed from V and 4 bases from J, the gap between germline ends came to 19 bases. Per germline, CDR1 LGHNA and CDR2 YNFKEQ. CDR3 loop: CASSQERRQLESYEQYF. The DNA for the CDR3 is TGTGCCAGCAGCCAAGAGCGGAGGCAGCTAGAGAGTTACGAGCAGTACTTC.

J is TRBJ2-7 and V is TRBV6-5; maybe TRBD2 (5 bases). Germline V CDR1 and CDR2: MNHEY, SVGAGI. V shed 3 bases and J shed 3 bases, with 12 bases lying between them. The CDR3 is 14 residues long. The CDR3 loop is CASSYSAAVYEQYF. The DNA for the CDR3 is TGTGCCAGCAGTTATTCGGCAGCGGTCTACGAGCAGTACTTC.

This clone was seen just once. This chain uses TRBV11-2 with TRBJ1-2, with a weak D call TRBD1 (6 bases). The germline gives CDR1 SGHAT, CDR2 FQNNGV. V was pared by 3 bases and J by 4 bases, with 12 bases between. CDR3 length: 14 residues. The CDR3 DNA reads as TGTGCCAGCAGCTTTACACAGGGTTCCTATGGCTACACCTTC. Amino acids: CASSFTQGSYGYTF.

The chain joins TRBV7-2 to TRBJ2-3; 7 bases are shared with TRBD1. The junction had 9 bases not matched to a gene; V was cut back by 6 bases and J by 0 bases. CDR1 is SGHTA, CDR2 FQGNSA, per germline. The CDR3 runs to 16 residues. In DNA form, the CDR3 reads TGTGCCAGCAGGAACCCGGGACAGCCTAGCACAGATACGCAGTATTTT. Protein sequence: CASRNPGQPSTDTQYF. Based on the CDR3 plus reference TRBV7-2 and TRBJ2-3, the full variable domain is GAGVSQSPSNKVTEKGKDVELRCDPISGHTALYWYRQSLGQGLEFLIYFQGNSAPDKSGLPSDRFSAERTGGSVSTLTIQRTQQEDSAVYLCASRNPGQPSTDTQYFGPGTRLTVL.

The chain links TRBV5-1 to TRBJ2-1; 9 bases are a match to TRBD1. CDR1 and CDR2 (germline): SGHRS, YFSETQ. The junction had 8 bases not matched to a gene; V was cut back by 3 bases and J by 4 bases. CDR3 length equals 16 residues. The chain's CDR3 is CASSSWTGVTYNEQFF. CDR3 bases: TGCGCCAGCAGCTCCTGGACAGGGGTCACGTACAATGAGCAGTTCTTC.

V is TRBV2 and J is TRBJ2-2; maybe TRBD2 (6 bases). CDR1 is SNHLY and CDR2 is FYNNEI in the germline V gene. The CDR3 contains 14 residues. V dropped 7 bases and J dropped 1 base, with 10 bases sitting between them. CDR3 amino acids: CASKGTVNTGELFF. The CDR3 nucleotides are TGTGCCAGCAAGGGGACTGTGAACACCGGGGAGCTGTTTTTT. Full variable domain (rest looked up from reference TRBV2 and TRBJ2-2): EPEVTQTPSHQVTQMGQEVILRCVPISNHLYFYWYRQILGQKVEFLVSFYNNEISEKSEIFDDQFSVERPDGSNFTLKIRSTKLEDSAMYFCASKGTVNTGELFFGEGSRLTVL.

V usage is TRBV4-2 and J usage is TRBJ2-6; 11 bases fit TRBD2. CDR1 and CDR2 (germline): LGHNA, YNFKEQ. The CDR3 is 19 residues long. V gave up 4 bases and J gave up 0 bases; unmatched junction bases: 8. The CDR3 DNA sequence: TGTGCCAGCAGCCCTCCGCGACTAGCGGGGTTCTCTGGGGCCAACGTCCTGACTTTC. It yields the protein CASSPPRLAGFSGANVLTF.

The V gene is TRBV5-1, the J gene TRBJ2-1; a possible D gene is TRBD1 (6 bases). CDR3 length: 17 residues. Trimming removed 0 bases from V and 8 bases from J, with 21 bases in between. Germline loops: CDR1 SGHRS, CDR2 YFSETQ. CDR3 residues: CASSLAKRGTTVDEQFF. As DNA, the CDR3 is TGCGCCAGCAGCTTGGCCAAGAGGGGGACAACGGTGGATGAGCAGTTCTTC.

This rearrangement joins TRBV6-4 to TRBJ1-5; 12 positions agree with TRBD1. CDR3 length: 17 amino acids. With 6 bases clipped from V and 10 bases from J, the junction kept 16 bases outside the gene matches. Germline assignment: CDR1 MRHNA and CDR2 SNTAGT. In DNA form, the CDR3 reads TGTGCCAGCAGGCCCGGGACAGGGGGCGAGGACACCGACCCCCAGCATTTT. Its protein product is CASRPGTGGEDTDPQHF.

The rearrangement joins TRBV6-5 to TRBJ2-7; 7 nucleotides agree with TRBD1. CDR3 length: 15 residues. V was pared by 4 bases and J by 6 bases, with 12 bases of the junction left unmatched. Germline assignment: CDR1 MNHEY and CDR2 SVGAGI. This CDR3 reads CASSSLYRGRVEQYF. CDR3 nucleotides: TGTGCCAGCAGTTCCCTTTACAGGGGTCGGGTCGAGCAGTACTTC.

Concerning this clone itself: In this CDR3 the conserved last residue, phenylalanine or tryptophan, is missing, so a read error is likely. The V and J genes are TRBV19 and TRBJ1-2; D perhaps matches TRBD1 (6 bases). Germline assignment: CDR1 LNHDA and CDR2 SQIVND (reference sequence). Trimming stripped 5 bases from V and 2 bases from J, with 9 bases between. The CDR3 contains 13 residues. CDR3 DNA sequence: TGTGCCAGTAGTCGGACAGAGAACTATGGCTACACCTCC. Its translation is CASSRTENYGYTS.

The chain carries TRBV27 and TRBJ1-1; 10 bases match TRBD1. The CDR3 extends over 22 amino acids. Trimming at V came to 2 bases and at J to 0 bases, leaving 21 bases not matched to a gene. Looked up from germline, CDR1 is MNHEY and CDR2 is SMNVEV (reference sequence). In DNA form, the CDR3 reads TGTGCCAGCAGTTTAACGCCTCCGGGACAGGGGTTACCTGCGTACATGAACACTGAAGCTTTCTTT. Protein sequence: CASSLTPPGQGLPAYMNTEAFF.

V is TRBV6-5 and J is TRBJ2-3; 7 bases align to TRBD1. J was trimmed by 6 bases and V by 6 bases; bases with no gene match: 6. In germline, CDR1 is MNHEY, CDR2 SVGAGI. This CDR3 has 13 amino acids. The CDR3 nucleotides are TGTGCCAGCAGCAGATACAGGGGTGATACGCAGTATTTT. Residues: CASSRYRGDTQYF.

The chain combines TRBV9 with TRBJ1-6; D uncertain. Trimming left V 2 bases short and J 7 bases short, with 7 bases between. The CDR3 runs 13 residues. Germline values: CDR1 SGDLS, CDR2 YYNGEE. This CDR3 is CASSVSENSPLHF. The CDR3 nucleotides are TGTGCCAGCAGCGTGTCGGAGAATTCACCCCTCCACTTT.